This TCR beta chain was obtained from a study of blood T cell repertoires in COVID-19. Study-level background: COVID-19 samples, acute and convalescent, were from the United States, Italy and Spain. Sources were T cells, B-cell-depleted T cells, or PBMCs; the material itself was cDNA or gDNA.

Authors' analysis steps: Quantification of nucleated cells was approximated via reference gene primer amplification. The data were produced by immunoSEQ multiplex PCR, yet TCRdb's version contains in-frame clones alone and is incomplete. That table is the source of V, J and clone size, and D and trimming were worked out from the DNA. The sample carries about 62,000 clones, more than 85% recorded once. The receptor comes from a man between 65 and 85 years old with acute or convalescent COVID-19. Source material: peripheral blood.

CDR3 coding DNA: TGTGCCAGCGCTGGGGACACTTCCACCGGGGAGCTGTTTTTT. Its protein is CASAGDTSTGELFF. V gene TRBV11-2 combines with J gene TRBJ2-2, with a possible D match to TRBD1 (6 bases). Germline CDR1 SGHAT, CDR2 FQNNGV. The V and J ends lost 8 bases and 4 bases respectively, with 14 bases between them. There are 14 residues in the CDR3.